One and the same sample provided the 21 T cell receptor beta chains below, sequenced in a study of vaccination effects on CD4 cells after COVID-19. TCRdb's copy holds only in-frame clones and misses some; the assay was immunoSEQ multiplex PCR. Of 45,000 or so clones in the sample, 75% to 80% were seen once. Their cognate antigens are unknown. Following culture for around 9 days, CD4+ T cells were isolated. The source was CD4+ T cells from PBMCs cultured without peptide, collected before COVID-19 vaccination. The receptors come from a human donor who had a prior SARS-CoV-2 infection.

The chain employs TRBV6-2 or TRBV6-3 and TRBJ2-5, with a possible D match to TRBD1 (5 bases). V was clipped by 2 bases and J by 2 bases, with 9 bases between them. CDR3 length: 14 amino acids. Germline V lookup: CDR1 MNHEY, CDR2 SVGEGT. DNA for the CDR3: TGTGCCAGCAGTTACCTGACAGATCAAGAGACCCAGTACTTC. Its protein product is CASSYLTDQETQYF.

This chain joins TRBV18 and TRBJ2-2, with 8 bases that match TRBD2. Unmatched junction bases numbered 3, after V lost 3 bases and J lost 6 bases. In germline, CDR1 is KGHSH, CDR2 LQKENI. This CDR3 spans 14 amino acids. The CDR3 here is CASSPGLASGELFF. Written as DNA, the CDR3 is TGTGCCAGCTCACCTGGACTAGCCTCCGGGGAGCTGTTTTTT.

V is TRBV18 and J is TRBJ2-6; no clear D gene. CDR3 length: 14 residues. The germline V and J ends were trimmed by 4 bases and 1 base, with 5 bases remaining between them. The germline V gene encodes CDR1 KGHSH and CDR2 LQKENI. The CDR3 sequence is CASSLRSGANVLTF. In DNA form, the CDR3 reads TGTGCCAGCTCACTCAGATCTGGGGCCAACGTCCTGACTTTC.

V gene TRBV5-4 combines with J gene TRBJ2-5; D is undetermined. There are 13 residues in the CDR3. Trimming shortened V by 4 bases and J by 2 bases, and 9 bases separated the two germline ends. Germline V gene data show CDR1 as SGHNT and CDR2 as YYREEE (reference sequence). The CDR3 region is CASSAQEQETQYF. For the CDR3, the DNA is TGTGCCAGCAGCGCTCAGGAACAAGAGACCCAGTACTTC.

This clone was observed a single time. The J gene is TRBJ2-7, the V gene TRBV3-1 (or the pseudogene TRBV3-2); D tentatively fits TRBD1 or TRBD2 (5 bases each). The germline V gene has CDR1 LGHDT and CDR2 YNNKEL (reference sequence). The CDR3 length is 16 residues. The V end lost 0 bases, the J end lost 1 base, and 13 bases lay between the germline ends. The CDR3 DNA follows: TGTGCCAGCAGCCAAGATGGGACGGAGGAATCCTACGAGCAGTACTTC. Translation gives CASSQDGTEESYEQYF.

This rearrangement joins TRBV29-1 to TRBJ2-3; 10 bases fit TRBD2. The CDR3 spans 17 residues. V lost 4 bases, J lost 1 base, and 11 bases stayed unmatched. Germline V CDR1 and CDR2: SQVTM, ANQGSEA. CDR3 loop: CSVVVASGSRGTDTQYF. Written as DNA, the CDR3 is TGCAGCGTTGTTGTGGCTAGCGGGAGCCGGGGCACAGATACGCAGTATTTT.

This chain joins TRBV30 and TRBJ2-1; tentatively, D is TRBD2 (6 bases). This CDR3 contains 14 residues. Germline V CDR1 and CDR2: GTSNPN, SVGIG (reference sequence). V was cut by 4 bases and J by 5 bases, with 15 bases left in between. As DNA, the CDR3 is TGTGCCTGGATCGATCTAGCGACTCACAATGAGCAGTTCTTC. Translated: CAWIDLATHNEQFF.

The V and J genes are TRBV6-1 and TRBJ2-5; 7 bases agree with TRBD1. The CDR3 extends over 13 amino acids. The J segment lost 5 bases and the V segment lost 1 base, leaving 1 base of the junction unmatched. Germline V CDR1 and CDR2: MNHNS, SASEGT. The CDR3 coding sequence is TGTGCCAGCAGTGAAGACAGGGGTGAGACCCAGTACTTC. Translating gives CASSEDRGETQYF.

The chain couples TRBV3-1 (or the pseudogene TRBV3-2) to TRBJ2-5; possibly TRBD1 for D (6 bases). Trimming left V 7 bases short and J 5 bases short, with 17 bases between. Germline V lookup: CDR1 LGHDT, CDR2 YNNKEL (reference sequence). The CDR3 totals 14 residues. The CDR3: CASNHRASGETQYF. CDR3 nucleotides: TGTGCCAGCAACCACAGGGCCTCGGGGGAGACCCAGTACTTC.

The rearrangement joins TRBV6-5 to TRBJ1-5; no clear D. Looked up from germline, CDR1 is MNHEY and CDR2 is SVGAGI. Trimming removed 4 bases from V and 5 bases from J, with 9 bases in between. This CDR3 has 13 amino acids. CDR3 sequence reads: CASSSGSYQPQHF. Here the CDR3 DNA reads TGTGCCAGCAGTTCGGGCAGCTATCAGCCCCAGCATTTT.

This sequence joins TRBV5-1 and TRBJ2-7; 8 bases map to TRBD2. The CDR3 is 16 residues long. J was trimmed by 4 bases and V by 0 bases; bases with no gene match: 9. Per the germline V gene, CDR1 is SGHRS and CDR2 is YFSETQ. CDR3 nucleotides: TGCGCCAGCAGCTTGGGAACAGCGGGGGCGGATTACGAGCAGTACTTC. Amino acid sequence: CASSLGTAGADYEQYF.

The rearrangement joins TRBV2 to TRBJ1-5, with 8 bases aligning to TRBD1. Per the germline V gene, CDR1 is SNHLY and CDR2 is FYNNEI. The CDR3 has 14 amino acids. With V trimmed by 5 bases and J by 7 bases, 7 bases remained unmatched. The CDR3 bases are TGTGCCAGCAGTTTTGACAGGGGAGGGCAGCCCCAGCATTTT. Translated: CASSFDRGGQPQHF.

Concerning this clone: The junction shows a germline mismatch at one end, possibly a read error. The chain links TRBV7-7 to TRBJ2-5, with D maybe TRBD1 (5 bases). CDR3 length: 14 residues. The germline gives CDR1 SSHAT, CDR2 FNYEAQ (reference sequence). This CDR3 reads CASSSTVYEETQYF. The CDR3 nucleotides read TGTGCTAGCAGCTCGACAGTATACGAAGAGACCCAGTACTTC.

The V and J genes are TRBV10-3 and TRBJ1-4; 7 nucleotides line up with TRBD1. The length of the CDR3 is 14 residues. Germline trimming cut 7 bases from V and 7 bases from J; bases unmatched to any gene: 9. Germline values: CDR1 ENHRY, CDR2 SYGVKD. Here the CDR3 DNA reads TGTGCCATCACCCAAGACAGGGAGTCTGAAAAACTGTTTTTT. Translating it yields CAITQDRESEKLFF.

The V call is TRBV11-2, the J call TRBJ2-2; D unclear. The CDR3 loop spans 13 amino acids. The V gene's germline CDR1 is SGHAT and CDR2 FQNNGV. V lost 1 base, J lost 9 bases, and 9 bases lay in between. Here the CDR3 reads CASSLGYRRELFF. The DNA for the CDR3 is TGTGCCAGCAGCTTAGGCTACCGGAGGGAGCTGTTTTTT. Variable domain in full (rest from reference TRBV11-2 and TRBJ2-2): EAGVAQSPRYKIIEKRQSVAFWCNPISGHATLYWYQQILGQGPKLLIQFQNNGVVDDSQLPKDRFSAERLKGVDSTLKIQPAKLEDSAVYLCASSLGYRRELFFGEGSRLTVL.

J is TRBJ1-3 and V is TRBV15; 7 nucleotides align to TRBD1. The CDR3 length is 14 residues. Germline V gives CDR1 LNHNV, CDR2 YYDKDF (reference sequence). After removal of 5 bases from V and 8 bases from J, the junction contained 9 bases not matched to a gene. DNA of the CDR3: TGTGCCACCAGCGGACTACAGGGGAGGCACACCATATATTTT. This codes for CATSGLQGRHTIYF.

The CDR3 here is CASSLEAGFEQYF. The DNA of the CDR3 is TGTGCCAGCAGTTTAGAAGCAGGGTTCGAGCAGTACTTC. The V and J genes are TRBV12-3 or TRBV12-4 and TRBJ2-7; tentatively, D is TRBD1 (5 bases). The CDR3 has 13 residues. Trimming cost V 1 base and J 6 bases, with 10 bases left between them.

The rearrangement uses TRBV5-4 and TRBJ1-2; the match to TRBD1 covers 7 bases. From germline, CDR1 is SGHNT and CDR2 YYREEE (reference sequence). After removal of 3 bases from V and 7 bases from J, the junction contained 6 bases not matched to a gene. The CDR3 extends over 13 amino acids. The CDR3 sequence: CASSSHRGAGYTF. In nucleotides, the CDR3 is TGTGCCAGCAGCTCGCACAGGGGAGCTGGCTACACCTTC. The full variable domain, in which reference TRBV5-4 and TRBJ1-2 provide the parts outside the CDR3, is ETGVTQSPTHLIKTRGQQVTLRCSSQSGHNTVSWYQQALGQGPQFIFQYYREEENGRGNFPPRFSGLQFPNYSSELNVNALELDDSALYLCASSSHRGAGYTFGSGTRLTVV.

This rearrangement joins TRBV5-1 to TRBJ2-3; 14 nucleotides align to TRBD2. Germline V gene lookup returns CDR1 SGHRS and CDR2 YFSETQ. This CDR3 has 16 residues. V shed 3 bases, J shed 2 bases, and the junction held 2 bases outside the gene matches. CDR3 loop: CASSWGLAGATDTQYF. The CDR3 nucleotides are TGCGCCAGCAGCTGGGGACTAGCGGGAGCCACAGATACGCAGTATTTT.

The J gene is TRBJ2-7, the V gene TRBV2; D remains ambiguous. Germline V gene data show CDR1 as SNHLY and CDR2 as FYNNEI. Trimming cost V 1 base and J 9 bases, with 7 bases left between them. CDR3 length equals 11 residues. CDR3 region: CASSEGPGQYF. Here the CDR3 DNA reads TGTGCCAGCAGTGAAGGCCCCGGGCAGTACTTC.

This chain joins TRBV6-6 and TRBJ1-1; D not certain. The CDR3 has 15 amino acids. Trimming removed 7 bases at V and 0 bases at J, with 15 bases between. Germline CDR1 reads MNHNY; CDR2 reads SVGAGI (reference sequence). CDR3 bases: TGTGCCAGCATTTCCACAGTAGGGTTGAACACTGAAGCTTTCTTT. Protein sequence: CASISTVGLNTEAFF.